What follows describes a single TCR beta chain. Clones were read by immunoSEQ multiplex PCR, and TCRdb kept only the in-frame ones, dropping some. Among approximately 440,000 clones listed, about nine tenths were seen once. Germline V gene data show CDR1 as SGHTA and CDR2 as FQGNSA. CDR3 length: 16 residues. V lost 4 bases, J lost 5 bases, and 10 bases stayed unmatched. These data originate in a study of blood T cell repertoires in COVID-19. The receptor was derived from a woman in her late teens or twenties who had recovered from COVID-19. Sequencing was carried out using PBMCs or T cells enriched from blood (not recorded which). This chain joins TRBV7-2 and TRBJ1-5, with 8 positions matching TRBD1. The CDR3 spells CASSSSQGERDQPQHF. The DNA of the CDR3 is TGTGCCAGCAGCTCCTCACAGGGGGAAAGGGATCAGCCCCAGCATTTT.